The 3 T cell receptor beta chains below come from one sample, sequenced in a study of cytomegalovirus exposure and HLA in healthy donors. Primers included in the PCR were 60 Vbeta and 13 Jbeta primers. Assay used: immunoSEQ multiplex PCR; TCRdb lists only in-frame clones, some missing. The table gives over 90,000 clones; the top ten clones make up around 3.2% of it. The specimen sequenced was PBMCs. Receptors were obtained from a man aged 40-50 years in good health and CMV-seronegative.

The chain recombines TRBV14 with TRBJ2-1; TRBD2 agrees at 11 bases. The CDR3 loop spans 15 amino acids. With V trimmed by 1 base and J by 9 bases, 5 bases remained unmatched. Looked up from germline, CDR1 is SGHDN and CDR2 is FVKESK. DNA of the CDR3: TGTGCCAGCAGCCAAGCTCTAGCGGGGGGAAGTGAGCAGTTCTTC. It yields the protein CASSQALAGGSEQFF. Filled out from reference TRBV14 and TRBJ2-1, the complete variable domain reads EAGVTQFPSHSVIEKGQTVTLRCDPISGHDNLYWYRRVMGKEIKFLLHFVKESKQDESGMPNNRFLAERTGGTYSTLKVQPAELEDSGVYFCASSQALAGGSEQFFGPGTRLTVL.

V usage is TRBV5-8 and J usage is TRBJ2-1; 10 bases map to TRBD2. The CDR3 is made up of 17 amino acids. Germline CDR1 SGHTS, CDR2 YDEGEE. The ends lost 0 bases at V and 5 bases at J; junction bases unmatched: 8. The CDR3 DNA sequence: TGTGCCAGCAGCTTGGCTTTTCCTAGCGGGGGAGACAATGAGCAGTTCTTC. Translation: CASSLAFPSGGDNEQFF.

This chain connects TRBV6-5 to TRBJ1-4; D is unclear. The CDR3 is made up of 15 amino acids. Germline CDR1 is MNHEY and CDR2 is SVGAGI. V was trimmed by 1 base and J by 10 bases, leaving 16 bases between them. The CDR3 DNA sequence: TGTGCCAGCAGTTACTTTTCGCCCCTTGAGGGAAAACTGTTTTTT. It is translated as CASSYFSPLEGKLFF.